The clone carrying this T cell receptor (beta chain) was seen a few times. The V end was cut by 5 bases, the J end by 6 bases, with 14 bases between. This CDR3 is 13 amino acids long. Germline V gene lookup returns CDR1 SGHRS and CDR2 YFSETQ. The sample is drawn from a study of blood T cell repertoires in COVID-19. The table came from immunoSEQ multiplex PCR; TCRdb's copy has only in-frame clones and leaves some out. Here the sample spans over 150,000 clones, about 86% being singletons. V gene TRBV5-1 combines with J gene TRBJ1-1, with D maybe TRBD1 (6 bases). The receptor comes from a man between 45 and 60 years old who had recovered from COVID-19. Sequenced material: PBMCs or T cells enriched from blood (not recorded which). The CDR3 protein is CASREPTGAEAFF. The CDR3 DNA reads TGCGCCAGCAGGGAACCGACAGGCGCTGAAGCTTTCTTT.